This TCR beta chain emerged from a study of brain T cells in children with intractable seizures. Losses at the gene ends were 3 bases for V and 7 bases for J; bases not matched to a gene: 6. Germline V gene sequence: CDR1 SGHDT, CDR2 YYEEEE. The CDR3 length is 16 residues. Time point noted: blood from clinic visit 5 months post-surgery; TSC patient then seizure free. Only cases whose brain tissue showed the highest T cell transcript signatures were sequenced. Patients received at least one anti-epileptic drug before surgery. Only in-frame clones appear in the TCRdb table, and some are missing; sequencing was by immunoSEQ multiplex PCR. The table lists 340,000 or so clones, over 90% of them singletons, with roughly 6% in the top ten.

The TCR sequence derives from a boy in the first two years of life with tuberous sclerosis and intractable seizures. Material: peripheral blood, obtained about 5 months after surgery. This chain connects TRBV5-6 to TRBJ2-2; 13 bases align to TRBD2. The CDR3 loop reads CASSWGTSGIGGELFF. The DNA of the CDR3 is TGTGCCAGCAGCTGGGGGACTAGCGGGATCGGCGGGGAGCTGTTTTTT.